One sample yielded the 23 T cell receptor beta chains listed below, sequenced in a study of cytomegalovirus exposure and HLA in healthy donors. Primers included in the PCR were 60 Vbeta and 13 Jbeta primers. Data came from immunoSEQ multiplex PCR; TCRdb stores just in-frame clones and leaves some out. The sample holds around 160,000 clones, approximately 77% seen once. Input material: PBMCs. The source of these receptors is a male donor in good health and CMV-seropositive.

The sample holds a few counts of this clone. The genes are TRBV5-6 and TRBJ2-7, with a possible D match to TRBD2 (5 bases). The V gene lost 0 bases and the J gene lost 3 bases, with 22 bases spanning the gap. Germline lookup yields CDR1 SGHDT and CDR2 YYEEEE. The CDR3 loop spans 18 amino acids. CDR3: CASSLEGGRILGDYEQYF. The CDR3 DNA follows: TGTGCCAGCAGCTTGGAAGGAGGAAGGATTTTGGGAGACTACGAGCAGTACTTC.

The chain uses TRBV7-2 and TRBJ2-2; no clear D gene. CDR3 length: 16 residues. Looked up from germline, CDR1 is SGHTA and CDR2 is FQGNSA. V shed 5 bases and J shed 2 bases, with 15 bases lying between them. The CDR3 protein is CASSLRYSLNTGELFF. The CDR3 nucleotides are TGTGCCAGCAGCCTACGGTACAGCTTAAACACCGGGGAGCTGTTTTTT. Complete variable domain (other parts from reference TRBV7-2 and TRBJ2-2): GAGVSQSPSNKVTEKGKDVELRCDPISGHTALYWYRQSLGQGLEFLIYFQGNSAPDKSGLPSDRFSAERTGGSVSTLTIQRTQQEDSAVYLCASSLRYSLNTGELFFGEGSRLTVL.

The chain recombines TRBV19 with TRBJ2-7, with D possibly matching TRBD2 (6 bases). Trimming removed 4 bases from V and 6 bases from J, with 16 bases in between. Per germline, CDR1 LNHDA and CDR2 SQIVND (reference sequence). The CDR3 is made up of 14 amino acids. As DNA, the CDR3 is TGTGCCAGTAGTAGTACGGGGGACGTCGGCGAGCAGTACTTC. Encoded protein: CASSSTGDVGEQYF.

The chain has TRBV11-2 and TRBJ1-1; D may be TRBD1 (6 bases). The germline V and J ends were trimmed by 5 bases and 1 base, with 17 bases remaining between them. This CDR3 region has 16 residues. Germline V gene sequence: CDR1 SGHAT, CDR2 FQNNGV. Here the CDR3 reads CASSPLPQGWNTEAFF. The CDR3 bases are TGTGCCAGCAGCCCCCTCCCACAGGGCTGGAACACTGAAGCTTTCTTT.

Written as DNA, the CDR3 is TGTGCCAGCAGCTTATGGGGAGGCACAGATACGCAGTATTTT. Translation: CASSLWGGTDTQYF. The chain employs TRBV7-3 and TRBJ2-3, with TRBD2 as a possible D gene (5 bases). Germline V gene lookup returns CDR1 SGHTA and CDR2 FQGTGA. V lost 2 bases and J lost 1, with 7 bases in between. The CDR3 sequence is 14 residues long.

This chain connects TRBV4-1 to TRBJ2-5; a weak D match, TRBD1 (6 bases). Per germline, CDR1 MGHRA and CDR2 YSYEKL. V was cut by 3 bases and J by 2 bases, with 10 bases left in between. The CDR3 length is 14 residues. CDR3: CASSQGHRQETQYF. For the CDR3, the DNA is TGCGCCAGCAGCCAGGGACACCGACAAGAGACCCAGTACTTC.

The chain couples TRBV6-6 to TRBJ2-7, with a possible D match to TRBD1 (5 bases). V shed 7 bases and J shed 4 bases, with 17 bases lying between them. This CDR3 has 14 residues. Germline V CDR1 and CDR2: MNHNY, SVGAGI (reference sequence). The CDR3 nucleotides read TGTGCCAGCACCCCAGGCAGGGATCGTTACGAGCAGTACTTC. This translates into CASTPGRDRYEQYF.

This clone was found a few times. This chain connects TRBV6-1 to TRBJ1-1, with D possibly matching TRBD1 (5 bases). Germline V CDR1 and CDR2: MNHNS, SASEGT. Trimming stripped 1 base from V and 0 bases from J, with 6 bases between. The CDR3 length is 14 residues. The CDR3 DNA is TGTGCCAGCAGTGAAGGGGGCATGAACACTGAAGCTTTCTTT. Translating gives CASSEGGMNTEAFF.

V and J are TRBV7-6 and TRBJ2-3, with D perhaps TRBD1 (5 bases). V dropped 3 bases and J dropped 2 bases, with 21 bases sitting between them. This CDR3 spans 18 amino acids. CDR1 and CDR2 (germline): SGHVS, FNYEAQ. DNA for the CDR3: TGTGCCAGCAGCTTCTACCAAATCAGGGAAGTTATCACAGATACGCAGTATTTT. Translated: CASSFYQIREVITDTQYF. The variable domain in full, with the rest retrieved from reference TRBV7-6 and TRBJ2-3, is GAGVSQSPRYKVTKRGQDVALRCDPISGHVSLYWYRQALGQGPEFLTYFNYEAQQDKSGLPNDRFSAERPEGSISTLTIQRTEQRDSAMYRCASSFYQIREVITDTQYFGPGTRLTVL.

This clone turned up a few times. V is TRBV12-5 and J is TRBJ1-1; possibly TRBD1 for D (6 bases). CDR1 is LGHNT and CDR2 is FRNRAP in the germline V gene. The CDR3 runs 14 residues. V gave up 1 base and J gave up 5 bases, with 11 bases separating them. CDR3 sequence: CASGLADSWTEAFF. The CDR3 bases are TGTGCTAGTGGTTTGGCGGACAGTTGGACTGAAGCTTTCTTT.

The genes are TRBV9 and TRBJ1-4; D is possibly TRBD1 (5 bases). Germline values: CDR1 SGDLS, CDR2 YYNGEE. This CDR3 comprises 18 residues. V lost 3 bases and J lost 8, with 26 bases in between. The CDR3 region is CASSGDGGLGVSGEKLFF. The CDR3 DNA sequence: TGTGCCAGCAGCGGGGACGGAGGGTTAGGAGTCTCAGGGGAAAAACTGTTTTTT. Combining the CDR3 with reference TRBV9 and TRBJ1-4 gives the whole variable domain DSGVTQTPKHLITATGQRVTLRCSPRSGDLSVYWYQQSLDQGLQFLIQYYNGEERAKGNILERFSAQQFPDLHSELNLSSLELGDSALYFCASSGDGGLGVSGEKLFFGSGTQLSVL.

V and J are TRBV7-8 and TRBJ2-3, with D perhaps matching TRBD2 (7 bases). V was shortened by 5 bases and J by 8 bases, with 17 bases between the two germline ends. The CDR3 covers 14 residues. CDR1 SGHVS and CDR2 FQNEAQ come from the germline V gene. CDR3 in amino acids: CASSPARGGGTQYF. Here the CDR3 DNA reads TGTGCCAGCAGCCCCGCACGGGGAGGGGGTACGCAGTATTTT.

This chain's CDR3 is CASSLERQGGELFF. The DNA of the CDR3 is TGTGCCAGCAGCCTCGAACGACAGGGCGGGGAGCTGTTTTTT. The chain recombines TRBV7-6 with TRBJ2-2, with 7 bases identical to TRBD1. CDR1 and CDR2 (germline): SGHVS, FNYEAQ. This CDR3 is built from 14 residues. V lost 5 bases to trimming and J lost 7 bases; unmatched junction nucleotides: 7.

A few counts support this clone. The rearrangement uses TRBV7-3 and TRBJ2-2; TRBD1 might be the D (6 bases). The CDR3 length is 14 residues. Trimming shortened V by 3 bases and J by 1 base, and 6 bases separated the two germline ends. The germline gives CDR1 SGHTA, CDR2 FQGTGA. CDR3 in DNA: TGTGCCAGCAGCTTGACAGGGAACACCGGGGAGCTGTTTTTT. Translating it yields CASSLTGNTGELFF.

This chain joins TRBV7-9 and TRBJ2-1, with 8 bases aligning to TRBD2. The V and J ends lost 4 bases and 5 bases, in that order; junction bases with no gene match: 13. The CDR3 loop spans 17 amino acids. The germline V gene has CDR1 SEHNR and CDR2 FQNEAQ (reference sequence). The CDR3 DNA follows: TGTGCCAGCAGCTCCCCGCGGGGGGCCCCTGGGAACAATGAGCAGTTCTTC. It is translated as CASSSPRGAPGNNEQFF.

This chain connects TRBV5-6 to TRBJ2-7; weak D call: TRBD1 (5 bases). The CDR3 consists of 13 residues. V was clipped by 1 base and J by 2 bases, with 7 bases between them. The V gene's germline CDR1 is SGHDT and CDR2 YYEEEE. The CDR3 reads CASSLTGAYEQYF. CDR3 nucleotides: TGTGCCAGCAGCTTGACAGGAGCCTACGAGCAGTACTTC.

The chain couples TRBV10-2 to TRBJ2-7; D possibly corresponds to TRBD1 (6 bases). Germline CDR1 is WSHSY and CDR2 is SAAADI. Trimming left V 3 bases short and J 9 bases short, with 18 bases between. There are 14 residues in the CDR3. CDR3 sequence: CASSDPQGAFPQYF. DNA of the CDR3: TGCGCCAGCAGTGATCCACAGGGCGCGTTCCCGCAGTACTTC.

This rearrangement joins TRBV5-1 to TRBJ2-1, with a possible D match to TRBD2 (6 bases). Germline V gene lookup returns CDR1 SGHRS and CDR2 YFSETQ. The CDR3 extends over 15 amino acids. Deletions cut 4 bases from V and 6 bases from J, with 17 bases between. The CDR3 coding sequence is TGCGCCAGCAGCCCGGAGGGTAAAAGGGCCAATGAGCAGTTCTTC. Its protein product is CASSPEGKRANEQFF. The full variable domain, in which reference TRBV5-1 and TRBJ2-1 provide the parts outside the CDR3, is KAGVTQTPRYLIKTRGQQVTLSCSPISGHRSVSWYQQTPGQGLQFLFEYFSETQRNKGNFPGRFSGRQFSNSRSEMNVSTLELGDSALYLCASSPEGKRANEQFFGPGTRLTVL.

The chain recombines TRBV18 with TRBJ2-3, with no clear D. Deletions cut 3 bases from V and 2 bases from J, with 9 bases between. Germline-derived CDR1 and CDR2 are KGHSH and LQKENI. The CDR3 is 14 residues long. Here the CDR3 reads CASSPVGDTDTQYF. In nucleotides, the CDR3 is TGTGCCAGCTCACCGGTGGGCGACACAGATACGCAGTATTTT.

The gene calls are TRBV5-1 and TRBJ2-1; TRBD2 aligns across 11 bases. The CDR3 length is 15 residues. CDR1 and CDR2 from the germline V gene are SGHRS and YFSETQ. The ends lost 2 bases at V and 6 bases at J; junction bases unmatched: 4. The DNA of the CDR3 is TGCGCCAGCAGCTTCCCCGGGACTAGCGGCAATGAGCAGTTCTTC. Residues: CASSFPGTSGNEQFF.

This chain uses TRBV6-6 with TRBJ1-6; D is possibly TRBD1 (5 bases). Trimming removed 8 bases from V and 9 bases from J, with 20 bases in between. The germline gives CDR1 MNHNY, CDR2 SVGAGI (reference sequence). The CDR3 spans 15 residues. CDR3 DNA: TGTGCCAGCTGCGAGCGGGACTCAGATGGTTCACCCCTCCACTTT. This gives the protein CASCERDSDGSPLHF.

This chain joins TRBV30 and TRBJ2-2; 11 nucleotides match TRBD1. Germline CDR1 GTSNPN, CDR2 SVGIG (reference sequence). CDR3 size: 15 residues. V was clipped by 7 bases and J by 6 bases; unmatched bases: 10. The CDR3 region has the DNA TGTGCCTTGCCTACGCCGGGACAGGGGGCCGGGGAGCTGTTTTTT. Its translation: CALPTPGQGAGELFF. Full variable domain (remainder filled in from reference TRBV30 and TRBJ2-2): SQTIHQWPATLVQPVGSPLSLECTVEGTSNPNLYWYRQAAGRGLQLLFYSVGIGQISSEVPQNLSASRPQDRQFILSSKKLLLSDSGFYLCALPTPGQGAGELFFGEGSRLTVL.

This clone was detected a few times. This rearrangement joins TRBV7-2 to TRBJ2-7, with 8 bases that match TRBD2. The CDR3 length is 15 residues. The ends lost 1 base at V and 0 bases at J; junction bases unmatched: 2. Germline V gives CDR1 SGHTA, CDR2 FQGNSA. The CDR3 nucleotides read TGTGCCAGCAGCTTAGGCAGCGGGAGCTCCTACGAGCAGTACTTC. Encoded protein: CASSLGSGSSYEQYF. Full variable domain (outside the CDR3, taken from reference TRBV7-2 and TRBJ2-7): GAGVSQSPSNKVTEKGKDVELRCDPISGHTALYWYRQSLGQGLEFLIYFQGNSAPDKSGLPSDRFSAERTGGSVSTLTIQRTQQEDSAVYLCASSLGSGSSYEQYFGPGTRLTVT.